The 26 T cell receptor beta chains given below trace back to one sample, sequenced in a study of cytomegalovirus exposure and HLA in healthy donors. TCRdb keeps only in-frame clones here, not all; method: immunoSEQ multiplex PCR. The repertoire holds a few hundred thousand clones, with around 91% as singletons. Specimen: PBMCs. Receptor source: a woman aged 18-29 years in good health and CMV-seronegative.

This clone was counted a few times. The J gene is TRBJ1-2, the V gene TRBV28, with 8 bases identical to TRBD1. Germline CDR1 reads MDHEN; CDR2 reads SYDVKM. This CDR3 is 14 amino acids long. Trimming removed 7 bases from V and 9 bases from J; junction bases left unmatched: 13. The DNA of the CDR3 is TGTGCCAGCAAACAAGGTGGACAGGGCGATCGCTACACCTTC. Its protein product is CASKQGGQGDRYTF.

The chain couples TRBV19 to TRBJ2-7; no clear D gene. Between the trimmed V and J ends, which lost 0 bases and 2 bases, there was a span of 14 bases. Germline CDR1 is LNHDA and CDR2 is SQIVND (reference sequence). The CDR3 has 16 residues. Written as DNA, the CDR3 is TGTGCCAGTAGTATAGATTATGAGAACCTTGCCTACGAGCAGTACTTC. The encoded protein is CASSIDYENLAYEQYF.

The rearrangement links TRBV6-6 to TRBJ2-7, with D perhaps matching TRBD1 (5 bases). V shed 8 bases and J shed 0 bases, with 8 bases lying between them. The germline V gene encodes CDR1 MNHNY and CDR2 SVGAGI (reference sequence). The CDR3 extends over 12 amino acids. The CDR3, as DNA: TGTGCCAGCCAAGACAGCTCCTACGAGCAGTACGTC. Protein: CASQDSSYEQYV.

This chain links TRBV28 with TRBJ1-2, with D possibly being TRBD1 (6 bases). CDR3 length: 13 amino acids. V was clipped by 5 bases and J by 8 bases, with 15 bases between them. Germline V gene sequence: CDR1 MDHEN, CDR2 SYDVKM. CDR3 bases: TGTGCCAGCAGTAAACAGGGATTCGGGGGCTACACCTTC. Its translation is CASSKQGFGGYTF.

This chain joins TRBV11-2 and TRBJ2-6; the D gene is possibly TRBD1 (6 bases). This CDR3 has 18 residues. V dropped 0 bases and J dropped 10 bases, with 22 bases sitting between them. Germline V gene data show CDR1 as SGHAT and CDR2 as FQNNGV. CDR3 in DNA: TGTGCCAGCAGCTTAGATCTCGTCAGGGGAGTTGTACAGAACGTCCTGACTTTC. Protein sequence: CASSLDLVRGVVQNVLTF. The entire variable domain, with the rest obtained from reference TRBV11-2 and TRBJ2-6, is as follows: EAGVAQSPRYKIIEKRQSVAFWCNPISGHATLYWYQQILGQGPKLLIQFQNNGVVDDSQLPKDRFSAERLKGVDSTLKIQPAKLEDSAVYLCASSLDLVRGVVQNVLTFGAGSRLTVL.

This chain uses TRBV28 with TRBJ1-5, with D unresolved. The CDR3 is made up of 13 amino acids. Looked up from germline, CDR1 is MDHEN and CDR2 is SYDVKM. Trimming left V 2 bases short and J 5 bases short, with 7 bases between. Here the CDR3 reads CASSLRRDQPQHF. The DNA for the CDR3 is TGTGCCAGCAGTTTAAGGAGAGATCAGCCCCAGCATTTT.

This clone has only one observation. The chain uses TRBV28 and TRBJ2-7; tentatively, D is TRBD1 (5 bases). Trimming stripped 6 bases from V and 1 base from J, with 7 bases between. Germline values: CDR1 MDHEN, CDR2 SYDVKM. The CDR3 runs to 12 residues. For the CDR3, the DNA is TGTGCCAGCAGGTCAGGGTCCTACGAGCAGTACTTC. It yields the protein CASRSGSYEQYF.

This rearrangement joins TRBV18 to TRBJ2-7, with D perhaps TRBD1 (6 bases). The CDR3 is made up of 15 amino acids. Per the germline V gene, CDR1 is KGHSH and CDR2 is LQKENI. The V gene lost 3 bases and the J gene lost 3 bases, with 15 bases spanning the gap. Here the CDR3 reads CASSPAVRGNYEQYF. In DNA, the CDR3 is TGTGCCAGCTCACCGGCTGTAAGGGGGAACTACGAGCAGTACTTC.

This clone was picked up many times. The chain carries TRBV5-1 and TRBJ2-7; 8 bases line up with TRBD1. The trim removed 2 bases at V and 3 bases at J, leaving 4 bases unmatched. The germline gives CDR1 SGHRS, CDR2 YFSETQ. This CDR3 spans 14 amino acids. The CDR3 sequence: CASSFNGQGYEQYF. CDR3 DNA: TGCGCCAGCAGCTTCAACGGACAGGGCTACGAGCAGTACTTC. Using reference TRBV5-1 and TRBJ2-7 for the parts outside the CDR3, the full variable domain is KAGVTQTPRYLIKTRGQQVTLSCSPISGHRSVSWYQQTPGQGLQFLFEYFSETQRNKGNFPGRFSGRQFSNSRSEMNVSTLELGDSALYLCASSFNGQGYEQYFGPGTRLTVT.

The V gene is TRBV15, the J gene TRBJ1-1, with a possible D match to TRBD1 (5 bases). Germline CDR1 is LNHNV and CDR2 is YYDKDF (reference sequence). CDR3 size: 12 residues. Trimming took off 9 bases at V and 0 bases at J, with 8 bases between the two ends. In DNA form, the CDR3 reads TGTGCCACGGGGCTCATGAACACTGAAGCTTTCTTT. Its protein product is CATGLMNTEAFF.

The V gene is TRBV5-8, the J gene TRBJ1-3, with 8 nucleotides matching TRBD1. This CDR3 comprises 15 residues. V shed 0 bases, J shed 3 bases, and the junction held 2 bases outside the gene matches. CDR1 and CDR2 from the germline V gene are SGHTS and YDEGEE. The CDR3 is CASSLVGTGGNTIYF. CDR3 bases: TGTGCCAGCAGCTTGGTTGGGACAGGTGGAAACACCATATATTTT.

V and J are TRBV11-2 and TRBJ2-6, with 9 bases matching TRBD1. Trimming removed 4 bases from V and 2 bases from J; junction bases left unmatched: 6. Germline loops: CDR1 SGHAT, CDR2 FQNNGV. The CDR3 covers 17 residues. DNA for the CDR3: TGTGCCAGCAGCTGGGTAACAGGGGGCGCTGGGGCCAACGTCCTGACTTTC. Translated, it gives CASSWVTGGAGANVLTF.

The chain carries TRBV6-5 and TRBJ1-6; TRBD1 might be the D (6 bases). V was clipped by 6 bases and J by 10 bases, with 13 bases between them. Germline CDR1 MNHEY, CDR2 SVGAGI. The CDR3 is made up of 13 amino acids. Here the CDR3 reads CASRNYRESPLHF. In DNA, the CDR3 is TGTGCCAGCAGAAACTACAGGGAGTCACCCCTCCACTTT.

The chain joins TRBV5-1 to TRBJ2-3; 9 nucleotides agree with TRBD2. Germline-derived CDR1 and CDR2 are SGHRS and YFSETQ. The CDR3 is made up of 16 amino acids. Trimming removed 4 bases from V and 2 bases from J; junction bases left unmatched: 8. The CDR3: CASSPKKRGATDTQYF. CDR3 bases: TGCGCCAGCAGCCCGAAGAAGCGGGGGGCCACAGATACGCAGTATTTT.

This chain joins TRBV5-1 and TRBJ1-2; D remains ambiguous. V shed 0 bases and J shed 0 bases, with 18 bases lying between them. The CDR3 is made up of 18 amino acids. Germline V CDR1 and CDR2: SGHRS, YFSETQ. The CDR3 sequence: CASSLGTSGLYSNYGYTF. In nucleotides, the CDR3 is TGCGCCAGCAGCTTGGGTACTTCCGGACTCTACTCTAACTATGGCTACACCTTC.

The genes are TRBV10-3 and TRBJ2-2; TRBD2 aligns across 13 bases. CDR1 is ENHRY and CDR2 is SYGVKD in the germline V gene. V lost 8 bases, J lost 1 base, and 7 bases stayed unmatched. CDR3 length: 17 amino acids. CDR3 nucleotide sequence: TGTGCCATCGGGACTGGACTAGCGGGGGTGAACACCGGGGAGCTGTTTTTT. Translation gives CAIGTGLAGVNTGELFF.

The CDR3 loop is CASRTGGDELFF. In nucleotides, the CDR3 is TGTGCCAGCAGGACTGGGGGGGATGAACTGTTTTTT. This chain connects TRBV6-6 to TRBJ1-4; tentative D call: TRBD1 (5 bases). The germline CDR1 and CDR2 sequences are MNHNY and SVGAGI (reference sequence). There are 12 residues in the CDR3. The germline V and J ends were trimmed by 6 bases and 12 bases, with 14 bases remaining between them.

This chain joins TRBV11-2 and TRBJ2-1; D remains ambiguous. This CDR3 region has 10 residues. Trimming stripped 6 bases from V and 16 bases from J, with 13 bases between. Germline values: CDR1 SGHAT, CDR2 FQNNGV. In DNA form, the CDR3 reads TGTGCCAGCAGGAGGCACCAAAGCTTCTTC. Translated, it gives CASRRHQSFF.

The genes are TRBV20-1 and TRBJ2-1; no clear D. The CDR3 contains 11 residues. Deletions cut 5 bases from V and 10 bases from J, with 12 bases between. Germline-derived CDR1 and CDR2 are DFQATT and SNEGSKA (reference sequence). The CDR3 here is CSALSETEQFF. DNA of the CDR3: TGCAGTGCTCTGAGCGAGACCGAGCAGTTCTTC.

This clone was recorded only once. As DNA, the CDR3 is TGCGCCAGCAGCGCCGGACAGGTTCCGAACACTGAAGCTTTCTTT. Its translation: CASSAGQVPNTEAFF. V is TRBV5-1 and J is TRBJ1-1; 7 nucleotides agree with TRBD1. Germline loops: CDR1 SGHRS, CDR2 YFSETQ. This CDR3 contains 15 residues. J gave up 1 base and V 4 bases, and 7 bases lay outside the gene matches.

The chain is built from TRBV6-5 and TRBJ2-3; D unresolved. The CDR3 has 14 residues. Germline V CDR1 and CDR2: MNHEY, SVGAGI. V was pared by 5 bases and J by 1 base, with 10 bases between. This chain's CDR3 is CASSSGQGTDTQYF. The CDR3, as DNA: TGTGCCAGCAGTAGTGGGCAGGGCACAGATACGCAGTATTTT.

This chain links TRBV7-2 with TRBJ1-5; D is possibly TRBD1 (6 bases). Trimming took off 5 bases at V and 11 bases at J, with 13 bases between the two ends. This CDR3 is 12 amino acids long. The germline V gene encodes CDR1 SGHTA and CDR2 FQGNSA. The CDR3, as DNA: TGTGCCAGCAGCCCCACTGGGGGCACCCAGCATTTT. This gives the protein CASSPTGGTQHF. The full variable domain, its missing parts supplied by reference TRBV7-2 and TRBJ1-5, is GAGVSQSPSNKVTEKGKDVELRCDPISGHTALYWYRQSLGQGLEFLIYFQGNSAPDKSGLPSDRFSAERTGGSVSTLTIQRTQQEDSAVYLCASSPTGGTQHFGDGTRLSIL.

The genes are TRBV4-1 and TRBJ1-1, with 8 bases fitting TRBD1. CDR1 is MGHRA and CDR2 is YSYEKL in the germline V gene. The CDR3 runs to 18 residues. The J segment lost 4 bases and the V segment lost 0 bases, leaving 13 bases of the junction unmatched. The CDR3 nucleotides read TGCGCCAGCAGCCAAGATTTAACCGGCAGGGGGCTCGGCACTGAAGCTTTCTTT. This translates into CASSQDLTGRGLGTEAFF.

The chain has TRBV11-1 and TRBJ2-5, with 8 bases aligning to TRBD1. V lost 4 bases to trimming and J lost 3 bases; unmatched junction nucleotides: 13. This CDR3 is 17 amino acids long. Germline assignment: CDR1 SGHAT and CDR2 FQDESV (reference sequence). In DNA, the CDR3 is TGTGCCAGCAGCTCCCAAGCTCCTACAGGGGGGAAAGAGACCCAGTACTTC. It specifies CASSSQAPTGGKETQYF.

The count of this clone is one. This chain uses TRBV29-1 with TRBJ2-7, with 7 bases lining up with TRBD1. In germline, CDR1 is SQVTM, CDR2 ANQGSEA. Unmatched junction bases numbered 9, after V lost 7 bases and J lost 6 bases. The CDR3 runs to 12 residues. The CDR3 loop is CSASTGLPEQYF. DNA for the CDR3: TGCAGCGCCTCGACAGGGTTGCCCGAGCAGTACTTC.

This clone has just a few counts. The chain carries TRBV6-8 and TRBJ1-2, with 9 bases that match TRBD1. The V segment lost 8 bases and the J segment 1 base; nucleotides outside the gene matches: 8. The CDR3 runs 15 residues. Germline loops: CDR1 MNHGY, CDR2 SAAAGT. The CDR3 DNA sequence: TGTGCCAGCCTCGGGGACAGGGATATTAACTATGGCTACACCTTC. Translating gives CASLGDRDINYGYTF.